The TCR beta chain under discussion was sequenced for a study of shared clonotypes between healthy human individuals. Clones were sequenced by immunoSEQ multiplex PCR, and TCRdb holds only the in-frame ones, with some missing. Among 650,000 to 800,000 clones listed, 92% were seen once. A note on this clone: The antigen remains undetermined.

Overall study findings and caveats: Genetic and exposure-history diversity was limited by the few donors.

Terminally differentiated effector memory CD45RA+ cells were excluded from the naive CD8 cells, which were CD45RO-negative and positively selected for CCR7. Trimming removed 2 bases from V and 2 bases from J, with 24 bases in between. The germline V gene encodes CDR1 MNHEY and CDR2 SMNVEV (reference sequence). The CDR3 runs to 19 residues. Material: naive CD8+ T cells sorted from blood. The J gene is TRBJ2-5, the V gene TRBV27; D possibly corresponds to TRBD1 (6 bases). This TCR came from a man aged 25-45 years in good health. The CDR3 bases are TGTGCCAGCAGTTTAGAAACTGCCTTAGAGGGGGATCCGCAAGAGACCCAGTACTTC. It codes for CASSLETALEGDPQETQYF.